The clone carrying this T cell receptor beta chain has a handful of counts. These data originate in a study of identical twins. TCRdb used MiXCR to reprocess the 5' RACE reads, holding one entry per CDR3 protein. The table shows 450,000 to 600,000 distinct CDR3 sequences, with approximately 20% occurring only once. Germline V gene data show CDR1 as SQVTM and CDR2 as ANQGSEA. This CDR3 is built from 11 residues. The V end was cut by 3 bases, the J end by 7 bases, with 9 bases between. These sequences were also reported in another study, on yellow fever vaccine responses in identical twins.

The V gene is TRBV29-1, the J gene TRBJ1-2; no firm D call. The clonotype originates from a woman between 18 and 29 years old in good health. Sequencing used CD4+ T cells sorted from blood. This CDR3 reads CSVDSASGYTF. The CDR3 DNA is TGCAGCGTTGATTCAGCCTCTGGCTACACCTTC. Together with reference TRBV29-1 and TRBJ1-2, the CDR3 gives the full variable domain: SAVISQKPSRDICQRGTSLTIQCQVDSQVTMMFWYRQQPGQSLTLIATANQGSEATYESGFVIDKFPISRPNLTFSTLTVSNMSPEDSSIYLCSVDSASGYTFGSGTRLTVV.